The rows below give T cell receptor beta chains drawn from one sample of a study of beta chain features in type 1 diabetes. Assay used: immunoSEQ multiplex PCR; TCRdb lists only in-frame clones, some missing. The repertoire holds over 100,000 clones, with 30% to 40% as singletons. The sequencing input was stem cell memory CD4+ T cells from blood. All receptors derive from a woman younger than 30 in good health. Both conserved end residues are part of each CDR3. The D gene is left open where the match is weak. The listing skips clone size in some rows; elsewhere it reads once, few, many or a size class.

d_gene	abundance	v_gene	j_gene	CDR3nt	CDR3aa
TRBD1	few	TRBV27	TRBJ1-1	TGTGCCAGCAGTTTCTGGACACAGGGGGTACTCACTGAAGCTTTCTTT	CASSFWTQGVLTEAFF
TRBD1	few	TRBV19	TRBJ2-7	TGTGCCAGTAGGAATATACAGGGGGTCTCCTACGAGCAGTACTTC	CASRNIQGVSYEQYF
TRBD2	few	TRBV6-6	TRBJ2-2	TGTGCCAGCAGTTACACTAGCGGGAGTGACACCGGGGAGCTGTTTTTT	CASSYTSGSDTGELFF
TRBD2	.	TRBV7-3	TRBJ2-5	TGTGCCAGCAGCTATACTAGCGGGAGGCCCGAGACCCAGTACTTC	CASSYTSGRPETQYF
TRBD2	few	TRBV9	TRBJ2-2	TGTGCCAGCAGCGAGGGACTAGTTACCGGGGAGCTGTTTTTT	CASSEGLVTGELFF
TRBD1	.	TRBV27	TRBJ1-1	TGTGCCAGCAGATACAGGGGGCTGAACACTGAAGCTTTCTTT	CASRYRGLNTEAFF
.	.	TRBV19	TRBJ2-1	TGTGCCAGTAGTCCCACTGAGTACAATGAGCAGTTCTTC	CASSPTEYNEQFF
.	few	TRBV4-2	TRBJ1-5	TGTGCCAGCAGCCAAGATTTCCAGGGAGGTTGGCAGCCCCAGCATTTT	CASSQDFQGGWQPQHF
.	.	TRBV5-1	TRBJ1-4	TGCGCCAGCAGCACTTCAACTAATGAAAAACTGTTTTTT	CASSTSTNEKLFF
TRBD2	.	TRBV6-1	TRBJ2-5	TGTGCCAGCAGTGAAGCCCCCGGGACTACCGGGTCCCAGTACTTC	CASSEAPGTTGSQYF
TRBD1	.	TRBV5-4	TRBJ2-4	TGTGCCAGCAGCTACAGGGGTGACAAAAACATTCAGTACTTC	CASSYRGDKNIQYF
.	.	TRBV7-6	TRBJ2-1	TGTGCCAGCAGCTTAGCTGGCAGCTACAATGAGCAGTTCTTC	CASSLAGSYNEQFF
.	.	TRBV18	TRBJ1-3	TGTGCCAGCTCACCCGGGACATTAGGAAACACCATATATTTT	CASSPGTLGNTIYF
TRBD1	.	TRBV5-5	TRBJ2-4	TGTGCCAGCAGCTTGAGGGGACAGGCTTTGGAGGGCATTCAGTACTTC	CASSLRGQALEGIQYF
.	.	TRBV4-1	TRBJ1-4	TGCGCCAGCAGCCATATGAGGCGGGGGGATGAAAAACTGTTTTTT	CASSHMRRGDEKLFF
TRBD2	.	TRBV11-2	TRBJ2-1	TGTGCCAGCAGCTTATCCTTTATAGCGGGAGGGCCCAATGAGCAGTTCTTC	CASSLSFIAGGPNEQFF
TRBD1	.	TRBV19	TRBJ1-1	TGTGCCAGTAGTTTGACAGGGAGAGCCACTGAAGCTTTCTTT	CASSLTGRATEAFF
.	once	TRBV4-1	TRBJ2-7	TGCGCCAGCAGCTCGCGACAGGAGTACTCCTACGAGCAGTACTTC	CASSSRQEYSYEQYF
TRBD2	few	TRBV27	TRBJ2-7	TGTGCCAGCAGCCACATTACAGGACTAGCGGGACTCTACGAGCAGTACTTC	CASSHITGLAGLYEQYF
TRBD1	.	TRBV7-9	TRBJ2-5	TGTGCCAGCAGCGCACGGGACAGCCAAGAGACCCAGTACTTC	CASSARDSQETQYF
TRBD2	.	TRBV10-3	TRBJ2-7	TGTGCCATCAGCGGGACTAGCGGCGAGCAGTACTTC	CAISGTSGEQYF
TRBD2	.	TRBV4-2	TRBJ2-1	TGTGCCAGCAGCCTCCTTCCCAGCGGGAGTGGGAATGAGCAGTTCTTC	CASSLLPSGSGNEQFF
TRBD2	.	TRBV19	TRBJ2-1	TGTGCCAGTAGTCCCGGGACTAGATTTTACAATGAGCAGTTCTTC	CASSPGTRFYNEQFF
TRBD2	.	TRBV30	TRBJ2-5	TGTGCCTGGAGTCAGGGAGGGGTAGAGACCCAGTACTTC	CAWSQGGVETQYF
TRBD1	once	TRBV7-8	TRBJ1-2	TGTGCCAGCAGCTTAGAAGGACAGGGCTATGGCTACACCTTC	CASSLEGQGYGYTF
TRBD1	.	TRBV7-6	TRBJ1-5	TGTGCCAGCAGCTTTTTTCCCCCGGGACAGGGGGCCCATAGCAATCAGCCCCAGCATTTT	CASSFFPPGQGAHSNQPQHF
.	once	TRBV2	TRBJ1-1	TGTGCCAGCAGTGATGGTTCCCCGTGGAGACCGAACACTGAAGCTTTCTTT	CASSDGSPWRPNTEAFF
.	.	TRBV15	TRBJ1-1	TGTGCCACCAGCAGATTCCCTAAGCCTGAAGCTTTCTTT	CATSRFPKPEAFF
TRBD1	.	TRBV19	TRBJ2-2	TGTGCCAGTAGTATAGAGGCAGGGGGCTCCGGGGAGCTGTTTTTT	CASSIEAGGSGELFF
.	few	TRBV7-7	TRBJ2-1	TGTGCTAGCAGCCAAGGGCCAGCGGGCTCCTACAATGAGCAGTTCTTC	CASSQGPAGSYNEQFF
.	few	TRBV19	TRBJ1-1	TGTGCCAGTAGCAGGGGCAGGGAATGGAACACTGAAGCTTTCTTT	CASSRGREWNTEAFF
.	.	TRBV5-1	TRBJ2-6	TGCGCCAGCAGCTTGTTACAGCAATCGCATTACTCTGGGGCCAACGTCCTGACTTTC	CASSLLQQSHYSGANVLTF
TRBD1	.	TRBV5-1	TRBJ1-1	TGCGCCAGCAGCTACAGGGGTGAGGACACTGAAGCTTTCTTT	CASSYRGEDTEAFF
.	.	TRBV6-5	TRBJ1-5	TGTGCCAGCAGCGCACCGGGGGGCCCTGAGCATTTT	CASSAPGGPEHF
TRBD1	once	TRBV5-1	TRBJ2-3	TGCGCCAGCAATGGACAGGGATTCACAGATACGCAGTATTTT	CASNGQGFTDTQYF
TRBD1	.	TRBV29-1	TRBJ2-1	TGCAGCGTCGATAGGCAGGGGGCGGCAATGCAGTTCTTC	CSVDRQGAAMQFF
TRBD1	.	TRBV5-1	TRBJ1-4	TGCGCCAGCAGCTTGGCGGGACAGAAGAATGAAAAACTGTTTTTT	CASSLAGQKNEKLFF
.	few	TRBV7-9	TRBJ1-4	TGTGCCAGCAGCCGAACAGGGACTAATGAAAAACTGTTTTTT	CASSRTGTNEKLFF
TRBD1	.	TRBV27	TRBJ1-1	TGTGCCAGCAGTTCCGGACAGGGGGGCGATATGAACACTGAAGCTTTCTTT	CASSSGQGGDMNTEAFF
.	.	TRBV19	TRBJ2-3	TGTGCCAGTAGAATATCTAGCACAGATACGCAGTATTTT	CASRISSTDTQYF
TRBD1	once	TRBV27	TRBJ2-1	TGTGCCAGCACCCTTTTCCGGGACAGGGAGAATAATGAGCAGTTCTTC	CASTLFRDRENNEQFF
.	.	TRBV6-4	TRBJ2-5	TGTGCCAGGGGAGGCGAGACCCAGTACTTC	CARGGETQYF
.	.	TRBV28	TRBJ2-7	TGTGCCAGCAGTCCTTTCGATGGGCTAGCCAGCTCCTACGAGCAGTACTTC	CASSPFDGLASSYEQYF
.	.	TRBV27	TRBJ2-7	TGTGCCAGCAGTCGATACAGGTCTCAGTCCTACGAGCAGTACTTC	CASSRYRSQSYEQYF
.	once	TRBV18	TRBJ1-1	TGTGCCAGCTCACTACCTAATCGGGGGACTGAAGCTTTCTTT	CASSLPNRGTEAFF
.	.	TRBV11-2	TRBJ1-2	TGTGCCAGCAGCTTAGTCAGCCGAGCCACGGGCTATGGCTACACCTTC	CASSLVSRATGYGYTF
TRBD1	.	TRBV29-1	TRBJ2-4	TGCAGCGCCCGGGACAGAACAAACATTCAGTACTTC	CSARDRTNIQYF
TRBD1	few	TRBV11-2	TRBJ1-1	TGTGCCAGCGGGGACAGGGGGCCTGTGGGGGCTTTCTTT	CASGDRGPVGAFF
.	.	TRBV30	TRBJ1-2	TGTGCCTGGAGACTAGGACCCTTTTATGGCTACACCTTC	CAWRLGPFYGYTF
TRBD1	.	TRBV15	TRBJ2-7	TGTGCCACCAGCAGTGGCCTCGGACAGGGTGTTTATTACGAGCAGTACTTC	CATSSGLGQGVYYEQYF
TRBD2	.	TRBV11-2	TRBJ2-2	TGTGCCAGCAGAACTTTTGGGACTAGCGGTTACACCGGGGAGCTGTTTTTT	CASRTFGTSGYTGELFF
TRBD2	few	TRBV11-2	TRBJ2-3	TGTGCCAGCAGCAGACTAGCGTCAGATACGCAGTATTTT	CASSRLASDTQYF